Below are 32 T cell receptor beta chains sequenced from a single sample in a study of vaccination and CD4 T cells after COVID-19. The antigens for these receptors are not known. Treatment here: roughly 10-day PBMC culture with coronavirus spike peptide pools or control peptides (ViraFEST assay). From the unexposed donor, CD4+ T cells were collected ahead of the COVID-19 pandemic (2011-2018). Sequence data for DNA of cultured CD4+ T cells were generated by the Oncomine TCR Beta short-read assay. Each CDR3 protein is one row after TCRdb ran MiXCR on the PCR reads. The data show some 7,200 distinct CDR3 sequences, around two fifths seen once. Sample: CD4+ T cells from blood, cultured in vitro. The receptor source for this set is a human donor in good health.

A few counts support this clonotype. The gene calls are TRBV20-1 and TRBJ2-1; D is ambiguous. The length of the CDR3 is 14 residues. Trimming took off 0 bases at V and 6 bases at J, with 12 bases between the two ends. CDR1 and CDR2 (germline): DFQATT, SNEGSKA (reference sequence). CDR3 residues: CSARDSATINEQFF. The CDR3 nucleotides read TGCAGTGCTAGAGATTCGGCTACGATCAATGAGCAGTTCTTC.

This clonotype was found a few times. V usage is TRBV7-9 and J usage is TRBJ2-7, with D perhaps TRBD1 (6 bases). Looked up from germline, CDR1 is SEHNR and CDR2 is FQNEAQ (reference sequence). The ends were cut back, 4 bases at V and 7 bases at J, with 17 bases in the middle. The CDR3 length is 14 residues. CDR3: CASSSSGTSWEQYF. The CDR3 DNA sequence: TGTGCCAGCAGCTCATCCGGGACATCTTGGGAGCAGTACTTC.

The chain carries TRBV27 and TRBJ1-6, with D perhaps TRBD1 (6 bases). This CDR3 is built from 16 residues. Trimming pared 3 bases from V and 9 bases from J, leaving 18 bases between. Germline CDR1 and CDR2: MNHEY and SMNVEV (reference sequence). The CDR3 protein is CASSLFFEGGSSPLHF. As DNA, the CDR3 is TGTGCCAGCAGTTTGTTCTTTGAGGGGGGGAGTTCACCCCTCCACTTT.

This clonotype occurred a few times. The chain uses TRBV7-9 and TRBJ1-1, with D possibly TRBD1 on 5 matching bases. The CDR3 is 15 residues long. Germline V lookup: CDR1 SEHNR, CDR2 FQNEAQ (reference sequence). The V end was cut by 2 bases, the J end by 1 base, with 11 bases between. The CDR3 region has the DNA TGTGCCAGCAGCTTAAGGGGAACGGGGAACACTGAAGCTTTCTTT. Translation gives CASSLRGTGNTEAFF.

This chain links TRBV19 with TRBJ2-5; 9 bases agree with TRBD2. CDR1 is LNHDA and CDR2 is SQIVND in the germline V gene (reference sequence). With 3 bases clipped from V and 4 bases from J, the junction kept 6 bases outside the gene matches. CDR3 length equals 15 residues. CDR3 amino acids: CASSIPSSGVETQYF. For the CDR3, the DNA is TGTGCCAGTAGTATTCCCTCTAGCGGGGTAGAGACCCAGTACTTC. Full variable domain (missing parts from reference TRBV19 and TRBJ2-5): DGGITQSPKYLFRKEGQNVTLSCEQNLNHDAMYWYRQDPGQGLRLIYYSQIVNDFQKGDIAEGYSVSREKKESFPLTVTSAQKNPTAFYLCASSIPSSGVETQYFGPGTRLLVL.

V usage is TRBV2 and J usage is TRBJ2-7; 8 nucleotides line up with TRBD2. The V gene end was trimmed by 1 base and the J gene end by 2 bases; junction bases not matched to a gene: 4. CDR1 is SNHLY, CDR2 FYNNEI, per germline. This CDR3 comprises 15 residues. CDR3 sequence (DNA): TGTGCCAGCAGTGAAGGGGCTAGCGGGCCCTACGAGCAGTACTTC. Its protein product is CASSEGASGPYEQYF.

The chain links TRBV19 to TRBJ1-2; TRBD1 might be the D (5 bases). The CDR3 is 16 residues long. Per the germline V gene, CDR1 is LNHDA and CDR2 is SQIVND (reference sequence). Trimming removed 5 bases from V and 4 bases from J, with 20 bases in between. The CDR3 loop is CASSQSRGLLLYGYTF. The CDR3 bases are TGTGCCAGTAGTCAATCCCGGGGACTTCTCCTCTATGGCTACACCTTC.

V is TRBV6-1 and J is TRBJ2-5, with 12 bases matching TRBD2. With V trimmed by 10 bases and J by 4 bases, 4 bases remained unmatched. The CDR3 is 13 residues long. In germline, CDR1 is MNHNS, CDR2 SASEGT. The CDR3 DNA is TGTGCCACTAGCGGGGGGGCCTTAGAGACCCAGTACTTC. Translated, it gives CATSGGALETQYF.

This clonotype appeared a few times. The chain employs TRBV29-1 and TRBJ1-2; no definite D call. V was cut by 4 bases and J by 4 bases, with 10 bases left in between. This CDR3 has 12 residues. Germline V gene data show CDR1 as SQVTM and CDR2 as ANQGSEA. The CDR3 region has the DNA TGCAGCGTTGGCCTTGTAGGCTATGGCTACACCTTC. Translation gives CSVGLVGYGYTF.

The chain is built from TRBV20-1 and TRBJ2-5, with D unclear. Trimming removed 6 bases from V and 6 bases from J, with 20 bases in between. The germline CDR1 and CDR2 sequences are DFQATT and SNEGSKA (reference sequence). The CDR3 consists of 14 residues. The CDR3 sequence is CSAEWQEPSKTQYF. The CDR3 DNA reads as TGCAGTGCCGAGTGGCAGGAGCCTTCCAAGACCCAGTACTTC.

The chain employs TRBV28 and TRBJ1-1; 10 nucleotides align to TRBD1. The CDR3 spans 14 residues. J lost 3 bases, V lost 8 bases, and 6 bases had no gene match. The germline V gene encodes CDR1 MDHEN and CDR2 SYDVKM. In DNA, the CDR3 is TGTGCCAGCGGTCCCGGGACAGGGGACACTGAAGCTTTCTTT. Amino acid sequence: CASGPGTGDTEAFF.

The chain employs TRBV7-8 and TRBJ1-2; TRBD1 aligns across 10 bases. CDR1 and CDR2 (germline): SGHVS, FQNEAQ. This CDR3 contains 15 residues. V shed 4 bases and J 8 bases; nucleotides not matched to a gene: 10. The CDR3 reads CASSSRQGAGEGYTF. CDR3 in DNA: TGTGCCAGCAGCTCAAGACAGGGGGCGGGGGAGGGCTACACCTTC.

The table lists this clonotype with a few counts. The chain is built from TRBV7-6 and TRBJ2-1; 8 nucleotides agree with TRBD2. Germline V gives CDR1 SGHVS, CDR2 FNYEAQ. CDR3 length: 14 residues. Unmatched junction bases numbered 2, after V lost 1 base and J lost 6 bases. The chain's CDR3 is CASSLDGRVNEQFF. CDR3 in DNA: TGTGCCAGCAGCTTAGACGGGAGGGTCAATGAGCAGTTCTTC.

This clonotype was detected only once. The genes are TRBV19 and TRBJ2-1, with D maybe TRBD2 (6 bases). Germline V gene sequence: CDR1 LNHDA, CDR2 SQIVND (reference sequence). V lost 9 bases to trimming and J lost 2 bases, with 17 bases between them. This CDR3 contains 15 residues. The DNA for the CDR3 is TGTGCCAGCCACGGGGACTTTCTCCCCTACAATGAGCAGTTCTTC. It encodes CASHGDFLPYNEQFF.

The genes are TRBV20-1 and TRBJ1-1; D is uncertain. From germline, CDR1 is DFQATT and CDR2 SNEGSKA (reference sequence). CDR3 size: 14 residues. V was shortened by 0 bases and J by 4 bases, with 12 bases between the two germline ends. This CDR3 is CSARDSAGFTEAFF. The CDR3 bases are TGCAGTGCTAGAGATTCTGCGGGTTTCACTGAAGCTTTCTTT.

This clonotype has a handful of counts. This chain joins TRBV27 and TRBJ1-2; TRBD1 matches at 10 bases. Unmatched junction bases numbered 19, after V lost 2 bases and J lost 4 bases. The germline CDR1 and CDR2 sequences are MNHEY and SMNVEV (reference sequence). CDR3 length: 20 amino acids. The CDR3 DNA reads TGTGCCAGCAGTTTAAAGGCACCCGGGACAGGGGTCTTCCTAGGCTATGGCTACACCTTC. Translated: CASSLKAPGTGVFLGYGYTF.

The rearrangement joins TRBV10-3 to TRBJ1-1; D remains ambiguous. From germline, CDR1 is ENHRY and CDR2 SYGVKD. CDR3 length: 12 amino acids. V gave up 6 bases and J gave up 5 bases, with 10 bases separating them. CDR3 coding DNA: TGTGCCATCAGGGAGGAGGGAACTGAAGCTTTCTTT. Translating gives CAIREEGTEAFF.

This clonotype was seen more than once but under ten times. The chain recombines TRBV6-1 with TRBJ1-2; D remains ambiguous. Germline V CDR1 and CDR2: MNHNS, SASEGT. Trimming shortened V by 10 bases and J by 7 bases, and 22 bases separated the two germline ends. The CDR3 consists of 14 residues. CDR3 sequence reads: CAIQAEAEGSGYTF. The CDR3 DNA reads as TGTGCCATCCAAGCGGAGGCCGAAGGTAGTGGCTACACCTTC.

This clonotype was recorded a few times. The V gene is TRBV7-7, the J gene TRBJ2-3, with 10 bases fitting TRBD2. After removal of 5 bases from V and 6 bases from J, the junction contained 8 bases not matched to a gene. The CDR3 loop spans 15 amino acids. Germline V gene sequence: CDR1 SSHAT, CDR2 FNYEAQ (reference sequence). CDR3 amino acids: CASSPIAGGSDTQYF. The CDR3 DNA follows: TGTGCCAGCAGCCCTATAGCGGGAGGCTCCGATACGCAGTATTTT.

This clonotype occurred a few times. The chain recombines TRBV20-1 with TRBJ1-1; 7 bases are shared with TRBD1. Germline CDR1 is DFQATT and CDR2 is SNEGSKA (reference sequence). The CDR3 is 15 residues long. Losses at the gene ends were 5 bases for V and 0 bases for J; bases not matched to a gene: 9. This CDR3 is CSARQGVLMNTEAFF. DNA of the CDR3: TGCAGTGCTCGACAGGGCGTCTTAATGAACACTGAAGCTTTCTTT.

This clonotype was counted a few times. The rearrangement links TRBV18 to TRBJ1-1, with 12 positions matching TRBD1. This CDR3 has 16 residues. The germline CDR1 and CDR2 sequences are KGHSH and LQKENI. The V gene end was trimmed by 1 base and the J gene end by 6 bases; junction bases not matched to a gene: 6. CDR3: CASSPLPGQGASEAFF. The DNA of the CDR3 is TGTGCCAGCTCACCACTGCCGGGACAGGGGGCCTCTGAAGCTTTCTTT.

The J gene is TRBJ1-1, the V gene TRBV7-2, with TRBD1 identical over 9 bases. This CDR3 is built from 17 residues. Germline V lookup: CDR1 SGHTA, CDR2 FQGNSA. Trimming cost V 5 bases and J 1 base; bases outside gene matches: 11. The CDR3: CASSMLLGQGWNTEAFF. The DNA of the CDR3 is TGTGCCAGCAGCATGCTCCTGGGACAGGGTTGGAACACTGAAGCTTTCTTT.

V usage is TRBV7-8 and J usage is TRBJ2-7; D possibly matches TRBD1 or TRBD2 (6 bases each). Germline loops: CDR1 SGHVS, CDR2 FQNEAQ. CDR3 length: 14 amino acids. V lost 4 bases to trimming and J lost 4 bases, with 14 bases between them. The CDR3 nucleotides are TGTGCCAGCAGCTCCCAAGGGGGGCGGTACGAGCAGTACTTC. It encodes CASSSQGGRYEQYF.

There are a few counts of this clonotype. The CDR3: CASSLAGSGQPQHF. Here the CDR3 DNA reads TGTGCCAGCAGCTTAGCAGGGTCCGGTCAGCCCCAGCATTTT. V and J are TRBV11-2 and TRBJ1-5; weak D call: TRBD1 (5 bases). CDR3 length: 14 amino acids. Germline V gene lookup returns CDR1 SGHAT and CDR2 FQNNGV. The V and J ends lost 1 base and 6 bases respectively, with 10 bases between them.

Only a few counts were recorded for this clonotype. J is TRBJ2-5 and V is TRBV9; D is possibly TRBD2 (7 bases). Trimming shortened V by 0 bases and J by 5 bases, and 20 bases separated the two germline ends. Per the germline V gene, CDR1 is SGDLS and CDR2 is YYNGEE. The CDR3 contains 17 residues. The CDR3 sequence: CASSVDPTGGQKETQYF. In nucleotides, the CDR3 is TGTGCCAGCAGCGTAGACCCCACGGGGGGACAAAAGGAGACCCAGTACTTC.

This clonotype has only a few counts. The chain is built from TRBV6-5 and TRBJ2-2; D ambiguous. The CDR3 has 13 residues. Deletions cut 4 bases from V and 1 base from J, with 4 bases between. CDR1 MNHEY and CDR2 SVGAGI come from the germline V gene. DNA for the CDR3: TGTGCCAGCAGTTCCGTGAACACCGGGGAGCTGTTTTTT. This codes for CASSSVNTGELFF.

The rearrangement uses TRBV7-9 and TRBJ2-5, with D maybe TRBD1 (5 bases). The CDR3 runs to 15 residues. V lost 3 bases, J lost 4 bases, and 15 bases lay in between. Germline V lookup: CDR1 SEHNR, CDR2 FQNEAQ (reference sequence). In DNA, the CDR3 is TGTGCCAGCAGCTTGGGGCAGGTAGCTTCAGAGACCCAGTACTTC. Amino acids: CASSLGQVASETQYF.

This clonotype has a single count. In nucleotides, the CDR3 is TGTGCCAGTAGTGCAACAGGGACTCGAGAGCAGTACTTC. Translating gives CASSATGTREQYF. The chain employs TRBV19 and TRBJ2-7; D possibly uses TRBD1 or TRBD2 (6 bases each). V was pared by 5 bases and J by 7 bases, with 15 bases between. CDR3 length: 13 amino acids. Looked up from germline, CDR1 is LNHDA and CDR2 is SQIVND (reference sequence).

This clonotype has just one count. The rearrangement links TRBV7-9 to TRBJ2-1; D is perhaps TRBD1 or TRBD2 (7 bases each). Trimming cost V 1 base and J 4 bases, with 11 bases left between them. Germline lookup yields CDR1 SEHNR and CDR2 FQNEAQ (reference sequence). This CDR3 region has 15 residues. Here the CDR3 reads CASSLVQGGYNEQFF. The CDR3 nucleotides read TGTGCCAGCAGCTTAGTTCAGGGGGGGTACAATGAGCAGTTCTTC.

This clonotype was seen more than once but under ten times. The rearrangement uses TRBV20-1 and TRBJ1-1; TRBD1 is a possible D gene (5 bases). This CDR3 contains 12 residues. Germline V gene data show CDR1 as DFQATT and CDR2 as SNEGSKA (reference sequence). Trimming left V 3 bases short and J 7 bases short, with 12 bases between. The CDR3 here is CSARRGSGEAFF. In DNA, the CDR3 is TGCAGTGCTAGGCGGGGGTCGGGTGAAGCTTTCTTT.

The V gene is TRBV19, the J gene TRBJ1-1, with D possibly being TRBD1 (6 bases). Germline CDR1 LNHDA, CDR2 SQIVND (reference sequence). V was pared by 3 bases and J by 6 bases, with 11 bases between. The length of the CDR3 is 13 residues. CDR3 nucleotides: TGTGCCAGTAGTATGGGCAGGGGAGCTGAAGCTTTCTTT. Amino acid sequence: CASSMGRGAEAFF.

The chain is built from TRBV20-1 and TRBJ1-5; D gene uncertain. There are 12 residues in the CDR3. The germline V gene has CDR1 DFQATT and CDR2 SNEGSKA (reference sequence). Trimming removed 3 bases from V and 0 bases from J, with 3 bases in between. Here the CDR3 reads CSARVSNQPQHF. For the CDR3, the DNA is TGCAGTGCTAGGGTTAGCAATCAGCCCCAGCATTTT.